One and the same sample provided the 32 T cell receptor beta chains below, sequenced in a study of CD8 T cells in ankylosing spondylitis. One entry per CDR3 protein results from TCRdb running MiXCR on the 5' RACE reads. Of roughly 97,000 distinct CDR3 sequences in the sample, about 8.5% were seen once. Sequences were obtained from blood, either unsorted or a sorted T cell fraction (not recorded which). Source of these receptors: a male donor with ankylosing spondylitis or in good health (not recorded which).

This clonotype was counted at least ten times. The J gene is TRBJ2-1, the V gene TRBV11-3, with 14 bases matching TRBD2. Germline V gene lookup returns CDR1 SGHNT and CDR2 YENEEA. V dropped 5 bases and J dropped 2; count of bases not matched to a gene: 8. The CDR3 loop spans 18 amino acids. CDR3 DNA sequence: TGTGCCAGCAGCCGTTCGGGACTAGCGGGAGTAACCTACAATGAGCAGTTCTTC. This translates into CASSRSGLAGVTYNEQFF.

This clonotype was found many times. The V and J genes are TRBV12-5 and TRBJ1-4, with unresolved D. This CDR3 contains 14 residues. V lost 10 bases to trimming and J lost 0 bases, with 12 bases between them. Germline V gene sequence: CDR1 LGHNT, CDR2 FRNRAP. CDR3 sequence: CATTTSATNEKLFF. The CDR3, as DNA: TGTGCTACCACGACCTCTGCAACTAATGAAAAACTGTTTTTT.

This clonotype was picked up many times. The V call is TRBV18, the J call TRBJ1-2; 9 nucleotides match TRBD1. The CDR3 totals 16 residues. J was trimmed by 8 bases and V by 3 bases; bases with no gene match: 13. Germline assignment: CDR1 KGHSH and CDR2 LQKENI. The DNA of the CDR3 is TGTGCCAGCTCACCGCTCCCCTTACAGGGGGCGGGGGGCTACACCTTC. This translates into CASSPLPLQGAGGYTF.

Ten or more counts support this clonotype. The rearrangement joins TRBV29-1 to TRBJ2-1; D is unclear. The CDR3 contains 17 residues. Germline assignment: CDR1 SQVTM and CDR2 ANQGSEA. The V end was cut by 0 bases, the J end by 0 bases, with 15 bases between. CDR3 sequence reads: CSVEDFKQFSSYNEQFF. The CDR3 nucleotides read TGCAGCGTTGAAGACTTTAAGCAGTTCTCCTCCTACAATGAGCAGTTCTTC.

This clonotype was seen at least ten times. The J gene is TRBJ2-1, the V gene TRBV5-1; 7 nucleotides agree with TRBD1. Germline V gene data show CDR1 as SGHRS and CDR2 as YFSETQ. V lost 4 bases and J lost 2; bases outside the gene matches: 6. The CDR3 loop spans 15 amino acids. The CDR3 sequence is CASSRRDRPYNEQFF. The CDR3 DNA reads as TGCGCCAGCAGCCGCCGGGACAGACCCTACAATGAGCAGTTCTTC.

J is TRBJ2-7 and V is TRBV14, with D tentatively TRBD1 (5 bases). The CDR3 runs to 14 residues. The germline gives CDR1 SGHDN, CDR2 FVKESK. Trimming removed 2 bases from V and 7 bases from J, with 15 bases in between. The CDR3 nucleotides read TGTGCCAGCAGCCAAACAATCCGACAGAGTGAGCAGTACTTC. It is translated as CASSQTIRQSEQYF. Supplemented by reference TRBV14 and TRBJ2-7, the full variable domain reads EAGVTQFPSHSVIEKGQTVTLRCDPISGHDNLYWYRRVMGKEIKFLLHFVKESKQDESGMPNNRFLAERTGGTYSTLKVQPAELEDSGVYFCASSQTIRQSEQYFGPGTRLTVT.

The table lists this clonotype with many counts. The rearrangement uses TRBV14 and TRBJ2-1; D gene unclear. Germline lookup yields CDR1 SGHDN and CDR2 FVKESK. The V end was cut by 3 bases, the J end by 0 bases, with 18 bases between. This CDR3 region has 18 residues. CDR3 region: CASSHPHPVKSSYNEQFF. CDR3 DNA sequence: TGTGCCAGCAGCCACCCCCACCCCGTAAAAAGCTCCTACAATGAGCAGTTCTTC.

This clonotype showed up just a few times. The chain links TRBV18 to TRBJ1-5; D call uncertain. Germline lookup yields CDR1 KGHSH and CDR2 LQKENI. V was clipped by 1 base and J by 9 bases, with 10 bases between them. This CDR3 contains 13 residues. In DNA form, the CDR3 reads TGTGCCAGCTCACCACAACACCATCTGCCCCAGCATTTT. It yields the protein CASSPQHHLPQHF.

Many counts were recorded for this clonotype. The chain couples TRBV4-2 to TRBJ2-7, with TRBD1 as a possible D gene (6 bases). The germline V and J ends were trimmed by 3 bases and 5 bases, with 14 bases remaining between them. There are 14 residues in the CDR3. CDR1 and CDR2 from the germline V gene are LGHNA and YNFKEQ. DNA for the CDR3: TGTGCCAGCAGCCATCCTAGGGGGTATGACGAGCAGTACTTC. This gives the protein CASSHPRGYDEQYF.

This clonotype was found many times. The chain recombines TRBV5-1 with TRBJ2-7, with unresolved D. The CDR3 has 15 residues. The germline V gene has CDR1 SGHRS and CDR2 YFSETQ. Trimming shortened V by 4 bases and J by 2 bases, and 16 bases separated the two germline ends. The chain's CDR3 is CASSMDGPGAYEQYF. The CDR3 DNA reads TGCGCCAGCAGCATGGACGGCCCTGGGGCCTACGAGCAGTACTTC.

This clonotype was counted at least ten times. The chain carries TRBV2 and TRBJ2-3; D unclear. The germline V gene has CDR1 SNHLY and CDR2 FYNNEI. The V gene lost 7 bases and the J gene lost 0 bases, with 11 bases spanning the gap. This CDR3 region has 14 residues. CDR3 DNA sequence: TGTGCCAGCATTTGGACGAAAAGCACAGATACGCAGTATTTT. Its translation is CASIWTKSTDTQYF.

The sample holds many counts of this clonotype. The CDR3 sequence is CASSQDWTGYTF. For the CDR3, the DNA is TGTGCCAGCAGCCAAGATTGGACTGGCTACACCTTC. The chain has TRBV3-1 and TRBJ1-2; D not certain. The germline V gene encodes CDR1 LGHDT and CDR2 YNNKEL (reference sequence). The CDR3 is 12 residues long. V was cut by 0 bases and J by 7 bases, with 6 bases left in between.

V usage is TRBV3-1 and J usage is TRBJ2-3; TRBD1 might be the D (6 bases). Per the germline V gene, CDR1 is LGHDT and CDR2 is YNNKEL (reference sequence). V was shortened by 3 bases and J by 3 bases, with 13 bases between the two germline ends. The CDR3 consists of 15 residues. Here the CDR3 reads CASSHTLQGTDTQYF. Here the CDR3 DNA reads TGTGCCAGCAGCCACACGTTACAGGGAACAGATACGCAGTATTTT.

In this sample, this clonotype turned up many times. The chain is built from TRBV4-3 and TRBJ1-4; D gene unclear. CDR1 is LGHNA, CDR2 YSLEER, per germline. The CDR3 length is 16 residues. Trimming shortened V by 1 base and J by 5 bases, and 14 bases separated the two germline ends. The CDR3 DNA sequence: TGCGCCAGCAGCCAAGGTAGAGCACCGCTCAATGAAAAACTGTTTTTT. This sequence encodes CASSQGRAPLNEKLFF.

The chain combines TRBV4-2 with TRBJ2-2; no reliable D call. CDR3 length: 15 amino acids. V lost 4 bases to trimming and J lost 1 base, with 10 bases between them. Germline V lookup: CDR1 LGHNA, CDR2 YNFKEQ. CDR3 amino acids: CASSPGPENTGELFF. As DNA, the CDR3 is TGTGCCAGCAGCCCCGGACCGGAGAACACCGGGGAGCTGTTTTTT.

This clonotype was seen many times. The V call is TRBV20-1, the J call TRBJ1-4, with D possibly being TRBD1 (5 bases). This CDR3 is 14 amino acids long. V shed 3 bases and J shed 5 bases, with 13 bases lying between them. CDR1 DFQATT and CDR2 SNEGSKA come from the germline V gene (reference sequence). The CDR3 region is CSASNYRGNEKLFF. The DNA for the CDR3 is TGCAGTGCTAGTAACTACCGGGGGAATGAAAAACTGTTTTTT.

This chain joins TRBV27 and TRBJ2-3; TRBD2 aligns across 9 bases. The CDR3 covers 16 residues. The germline gives CDR1 MNHEY, CDR2 SMNVEV (reference sequence). Unmatched junction bases numbered 6, after V lost 2 bases and J lost 3 bases. The CDR3 loop reads CASSLGTSRWTDTQYF. The CDR3, as DNA: TGTGCCAGCAGTTTAGGGACTAGCCGTTGGACAGATACGCAGTATTTT.

This clonotype came up many times. This chain links TRBV20-1 with TRBJ2-1; D is ambiguous. From germline, CDR1 is DFQATT and CDR2 SNEGSKA (reference sequence). The CDR3 has 11 residues. The V and J ends lost 6 bases and 4 bases respectively, with 7 bases between them. In DNA form, the CDR3 reads TGCAGTGCACCCAAGTACAATGAGCAGTTCTTC. Its translation is CSAPKYNEQFF.

The rearrangement uses TRBV3-1 and TRBJ1-1, with D unresolved. The CDR3 has 14 amino acids. Trimming removed 4 bases at V and 4 bases at J, with 13 bases between. The germline V gene encodes CDR1 LGHDT and CDR2 YNNKEL (reference sequence). CDR3 amino acids: CASSLRETSTEAFF. CDR3 nucleotide sequence: TGTGCCAGCAGCCTAAGGGAGACCAGCACTGAAGCTTTCTTT.

In the case of this clonotype: A much larger clone differs by one base, so this may be a read error. The CDR3 nucleotides read TGTGCCAGCAGCTTGGAGGGGCGAGTCTATGCCTACACCTTC. Encoded protein: CASSLEGRVYAYTF. The chain uses TRBV7-2 and TRBJ1-2, with D possibly being TRBD1 (5 bases). This CDR3 has 14 residues. Germline V gene lookup returns CDR1 SGHTA and CDR2 FQGNSA.

This clonotype was seen at least ten times. This sequence joins TRBV2 and TRBJ2-1, with TRBD1 matching over 8 bases. This CDR3 has 14 amino acids. With V trimmed by 9 bases and J by 8 bases, 12 bases remained unmatched. The germline CDR1 and CDR2 sequences are SNHLY and FYNNEI. The CDR3 DNA reads TGTGCCAGTGGGGACAGGTCCCCTGTCCATGAGCAGTTCTTC. It specifies CASGDRSPVHEQFF.

Many counts were recorded for this clonotype. The chain recombines TRBV11-2 with TRBJ2-5; D may be TRBD2 (5 bases). Germline V gene sequence: CDR1 SGHAT, CDR2 FQNNGV. The ends were cut back, 4 bases at V and 4 bases at J, with 16 bases in the middle. CDR3 length: 15 residues. This CDR3 is CASSSLALSLETQYF. As DNA, the CDR3 is TGTGCCAGCAGCTCCTTAGCGTTGTCACTAGAGACCCAGTACTTC.

This clonotype turned up a few times. This chain links TRBV7-8 with TRBJ1-1; D perhaps matches TRBD1 (6 bases). V was cut by 4 bases and J by 3 bases, with 12 bases left in between. Per germline, CDR1 SGHVS and CDR2 FQNEAQ. The CDR3 contains 14 residues. CDR3 sequence: CASSSTGSDTEAFF. In nucleotides, the CDR3 is TGTGCCAGCAGCTCCACAGGGTCTGACACTGAAGCTTTCTTT.

This clonotype appeared many times. The chain joins TRBV27 to TRBJ2-2; 8 bases fit TRBD1. CDR1 is MNHEY, CDR2 SMNVEV, per germline (reference sequence). The CDR3 totals 16 residues. The V gene end was trimmed by 3 bases and the J gene end by 7 bases; junction bases not matched to a gene: 10. The CDR3 protein is CASSFLQGVPGGELFF. DNA for the CDR3: TGTGCCAGCAGTTTTTTACAGGGGGTCCCCGGCGGGGAGCTGTTTTTT.

About this clonotype: This CDR3 fails to terminate in the conserved phenylalanine or tryptophan, so it likely reflects a read error. The chain links TRBV7-9 to TRBJ2-7, with TRBD1 identical over 8 bases. Germline V gene sequence: CDR1 SEHNR, CDR2 FQNEAQ (reference sequence). Losses at the gene ends were 4 bases for V and 2 bases for J; bases not matched to a gene: 7. The CDR3 runs 15 residues. The CDR3, as DNA: TGTGCCAGCAGCTCGCCTGGGACAGGAGCCTACGAGCAGTACCTC. The encoded protein is CASSSPGTGAYEQYL.

This chain joins TRBV7-9 and TRBJ1-4, with D uncertain. The CDR3 runs 17 residues. Germline V gene sequence: CDR1 SEHNR, CDR2 FQNEAQ (reference sequence). V was shortened by 3 bases and J by 0 bases, with 14 bases between the two germline ends. The chain's CDR3 is CASSFRAAVSTNEKLFF. The DNA for the CDR3 is TGTGCCAGCAGCTTTAGGGCGGCAGTTTCAACTAATGAAAAACTGTTTTTT.

The gene calls are TRBV29-1 and TRBJ1-5; tentatively, D is TRBD1 (5 bases). The CDR3 loop spans 12 amino acids. The germline CDR1 and CDR2 sequences are SQVTM and ANQGSEA. Deletions cut 4 bases from V and 3 bases from J, with 7 bases between. The CDR3 spells CSVGQFNQPQHF. DNA of the CDR3: TGCAGCGTTGGACAGTTCAATCAGCCCCAGCATTTT.

As to this clonotype: Because the CDR3 is missing its conserved closing phenylalanine or tryptophan, this is likely a read error. V is TRBV7-2 and J is TRBJ1-2, with TRBD1 as a possible D gene (5 bases). V lost 5 bases to trimming and J lost 8 bases, with 18 bases between them. CDR3 size: 14 residues. In germline, CDR1 is SGHTA, CDR2 FQGNSA. The CDR3 protein is CASSPLQVAIGYTL. Written as DNA, the CDR3 is TGTGCCAGCAGCCCCCTACAGGTGGCTATCGGCTACACCCTC.

This clonotype was seen at least ten times. This rearrangement joins TRBV7-2 to TRBJ1-5; 7 bases are a match to TRBD1. J was trimmed by 4 bases and V by 2 bases; bases with no gene match: 2. CDR1 and CDR2 from the germline V gene are SGHTA and FQGNSA. This CDR3 region has 14 residues. CDR3 region: CASSLRQGNQPQHF. The DNA of the CDR3 is TGTGCCAGCAGCTTAAGACAGGGAAATCAGCCCCAGCATTTT.

The rearrangement links TRBV25-1 to TRBJ1-4, with D possibly TRBD1 on 6 matching bases. Trimming stripped 9 bases from V and 10 bases from J, with 21 bases between. Germline V gene lookup returns CDR1 MGHDK and CDR2 SYGVNS. The CDR3 spans 14 residues. CDR3 coding DNA: TGTGCCAGTGAGGAGGGGGTGGCATTCGGAAAACTGTTTTTT. Translating gives CASEEGVAFGKLFF.

Ten or more counts support this clonotype. The V gene is TRBV6-5, the J gene TRBJ1-1; D is unresolved. Looked up from germline, CDR1 is MNHEY and CDR2 is SVGAGI. The CDR3 consists of 12 residues. Trimming left V 6 bases short and J 4 bases short, with 9 bases between. CDR3 sequence: CASSLGPTEAFF. The CDR3 bases are TGTGCCAGCAGCCTCGGCCCCACTGAAGCTTTCTTT.

This clonotype occurred a few times. This chain uses TRBV6-1 with TRBJ2-7; tentative D call: TRBD2 (5 bases). The germline V gene encodes CDR1 MNHNS and CDR2 SASEGT. CDR3 length: 15 residues. V lost 6 bases and J 0 bases, leaving 15 bases between the germline ends. Written as DNA, the CDR3 is TGTGCCAGCAGGCCCCCCGGGGATGGCTCCTACGAGCAGTACTTC. The encoded protein is CASRPPGDGSYEQYF.